The next 22 T cell receptor beta chains were all read from a single sample in a study of blood T cells in healthy people across ages. Through a sample-barcoded 5' primer and a J-beta primer mix, a second PCR was run for roughly 6 to 12 cycles. TCRdb reanalysed the 5' RACE reads using MiXCR and keeps one entry per CDR3 protein. The table records some 930,000 distinct CDR3 sequences, almost 30% of them present only once. This sample was shared with a second study, whose subject was T cells of mothers and their children.

The sample was blood. These receptors were collected from a middle-aged woman in good health.

The CDR3 loop reads CASSRRLAGGNEQYF. CDR3 bases: TGTGCCAGCAGCCGCCGACTAGCAGGGGGGAATGAGCAGTACTTC. The rearrangement uses TRBV3-1 and TRBJ2-5; tentatively, D is TRBD1 or TRBD2 (7 bases each). The CDR3 contains 15 residues. Per germline, CDR1 LGHDT and CDR2 YNNKEL (reference sequence). V was clipped by 4 bases and J by 11 bases, with 23 bases between them.

This clonotype was found many times. The genes are TRBV2 and TRBJ2-5; maybe TRBD1 (6 bases). The CDR3 contains 13 residues. The germline V gene has CDR1 SNHLY and CDR2 FYNNEI. Deletions cut 2 bases from V and 11 bases from J, with 15 bases between. The CDR3 is CASSEPDRGEQYF. CDR3 nucleotide sequence: TGTGCCAGCAGTGAACCGGACAGAGGGGAGCAGTACTTC.

This chain connects TRBV9 to TRBJ2-3; no clear D. The CDR3 has 11 residues. Germline loops: CDR1 SGDLS, CDR2 YYNGEE. The V end lost 4 bases, the J end lost 5 bases, and 5 bases lay between the germline ends. CDR3: CASSKEDTQYF. The DNA for the CDR3 is TGTGCCAGCAGCAAAGAAGATACGCAGTATTTT.

The chain links TRBV20-1 to TRBJ1-2, with 11 bases that match TRBD1. CDR3 size: 11 residues. Germline lookup yields CDR1 DFQATT and CDR2 SNEGSKA (reference sequence). V lost 6 bases, J lost 13 bases, and 7 bases stayed unmatched. CDR3 bases: TGCAGTGCGGGGACAGGGGGAAAGGGCACCTTC. Its translation is CSAGTGGKGTF.

This clonotype was recorded at least ten times. The rearrangement joins TRBV7-3 to TRBJ2-1, with D perhaps TRBD2 (5 bases). Germline V gives CDR1 SGHTA, CDR2 FQGTGA. CDR3 size: 15 residues. V was cut by 2 bases and J by 8 bases, with 16 bases left in between. DNA for the CDR3: TGTGCCAGCAGCTTAGGGTCTAGCTGGCGGGATGAGCAGTTCTTC. It specifies CASSLGSSWRDEQFF.

In its sample, this clonotype was seen a few times. The chain is built from TRBV19 and TRBJ1-5, with a tentative D call TRBD1 (5 bases). From germline, CDR1 is LNHDA and CDR2 SQIVND (reference sequence). The CDR3 loop spans 15 amino acids. Trimming pared 3 bases from V and 5 bases from J, leaving 14 bases between. The DNA of the CDR3 is TGTGCCAGTAGTATCGGCGTTGGGGCTTATCAGCCCCAGCATTTT. Translation gives CASSIGVGAYQPQHF.

This clonotype was counted only a few times. The chain uses TRBV28 and TRBJ1-2; 8 bases match TRBD1. CDR1 and CDR2 from the germline V gene are MDHEN and SYDVKM. Trimming removed 5 bases from V and 4 bases from J; junction bases left unmatched: 6. There are 14 residues in the CDR3. The CDR3 is CASSDRGESYGYTF. The CDR3 DNA reads TGTGCCAGCAGTGACAGGGGTGAGAGCTATGGCTACACCTTC.

This clonotype was picked up a small number of times. This chain connects TRBV3-1 to TRBJ1-6; unclear D gene. V lost 0 bases and J 6 bases, leaving 9 bases between the germline ends. The germline V gene has CDR1 LGHDT and CDR2 YNNKEL (reference sequence). This CDR3 has 15 amino acids. The CDR3 nucleotides are TGTGCCAGCAGCCAAGATTGGCGGTTTAATTCACCCCTCCACTTT. Protein: CASSQDWRFNSPLHF.

The chain combines TRBV27 with TRBJ1-1; D remains unclear. V lost 0 bases, J lost 7 bases, and 9 bases lay in between. Germline-derived CDR1 and CDR2 are MNHEY and SMNVEV (reference sequence). CDR3 length equals 13 residues. The CDR3 here is CASSLSFRGEAFF. DNA of the CDR3: TGTGCCAGCAGTTTATCCTTCCGGGGTGAAGCTTTCTTT.

In regard to this clonotype: At one end, the junction sequence differs from germline, possibly due to a read error. This chain uses TRBV7-7 with TRBJ2-1, with 8 bases lining up with TRBD2. Germline assignment: CDR1 SSHAT and CDR2 FNYEAQ (reference sequence). CDR3 length: 15 amino acids. The CDR3 nucleotides are TGTGCTAGCAGCGCCGCCGGGACTAGTCTTAGTGAGCAGTTCTTC. Its protein product is CASSAAGTSLSEQFF. Drawing the rest from reference TRBV7-7 and TRBJ2-1, the complete variable domain is GAGVSQSPRYKVTKRGQDVTLRCDPISSHATLYWYQQALGQGPEFLTYFNYEAQPDKSGLPSDRFSAERPEGSISTLTIQRTEQRDSAMYRCASSAAGTSLSEQFFGPGTRLTVL.

This clonotype was seen once. A much bigger clone sits one base away, suggesting this may be a read error. The chain has TRBV12-3 or TRBV12-4 and TRBJ1-2; D is unresolved. The CDR3 totals 12 residues. Trimming pared 6 bases from V and 9 bases from J, leaving 14 bases between. The CDR3 reads CASSPTDYSYTF. DNA of the CDR3: TGTGCCAGCAGCCCTACAGATTATAGCTACACCTTC.

The V call is TRBV20-1, the J call TRBJ1-1; a weak D match, TRBD1 (5 bases). V shed 0 bases and J shed 7 bases, with 12 bases lying between them. The CDR3 length is 13 residues. Germline CDR1 reads DFQATT; CDR2 reads SNEGSKA (reference sequence). CDR3 sequence: CSARDGRGSEAFF. Here the CDR3 DNA reads TGCAGTGCTAGAGATGGCCGGGGCAGTGAAGCTTTCTTT.

The V and J genes are TRBV20-1 and TRBJ1-1; D gene unclear. The V and J ends lost 5 bases and 5 bases respectively, with 24 bases between them. From germline, CDR1 is DFQATT and CDR2 SNEGSKA (reference sequence). The CDR3 loop spans 16 amino acids. CDR3 sequence reads: CSAHKRGGSRSTEAFF. DNA for the CDR3: TGCAGTGCTCACAAACGGGGAGGGAGCCGTTCTACTGAAGCTTTCTTT.

This chain joins TRBV20-1 and TRBJ1-1; 7 bases line up with TRBD1. Germline assignment: CDR1 DFQATT and CDR2 SNEGSKA (reference sequence). The CDR3 loop spans 13 amino acids. J lost 1 base, V lost 8 bases, and 7 bases had no gene match. The CDR3 DNA sequence: TGCAGTACAAACAGGGGAACGAACACTGAAGCTTTCTTT. It translates to CSTNRGTNTEAFF.

This clonotype has just a few counts. This rearrangement joins TRBV20-1 to TRBJ2-3; either TRBD1 or TRBD2 may fit D (5 bases each). The CDR3 totals 15 residues. CDR1 is DFQATT, CDR2 SNEGSKA, per germline (reference sequence). With 0 bases removed from V and 2 bases from J, the gap between germline ends came to 12 bases. In DNA, the CDR3 is TGCAGTGCTAGAGATAAGCTGGGGGTCACAGATACGCAGTATTTT. It yields the protein CSARDKLGVTDTQYF.

This clonotype was seen a few times. The rearrangement uses TRBV24-1 and TRBJ2-1, with D possibly called TRBD1 or TRBD2 (5 bases each). With 1 base removed from V and 6 bases from J, the gap between germline ends came to 15 bases. The CDR3 totals 16 residues. CDR1 and CDR2 (germline): KGHDR, SFDVKD. The CDR3 DNA follows: TGTGCCACCAGTGATTTTTCGCGAGGGGCCGGCAATGAGCAGTTCTTC. It encodes CATSDFSRGAGNEQFF.

Remarks on this clonotype: Here the CDR3 omits its conserved ending phenylalanine or tryptophan, so a read error is the likely source. This chain joins TRBV7-2 and TRBJ2-4; 7 positions match TRBD1. In germline, CDR1 is SGHTA, CDR2 FQGNSA. This CDR3 contains 16 residues. Trimming cost V 1 base and J 1 base; bases outside gene matches: 4. The CDR3 DNA follows: TGTGCCAGCAGCTTAGAGGGGGCGCGGGCCAAAAACATTCAGTACCTC. Protein sequence: CASSLEGARAKNIQYL.

This clonotype was counted many times. The chain employs TRBV12-3 or TRBV12-4 and TRBJ2-7; the D gene is possibly TRBD1 (6 bases). The CDR3 covers 14 residues. V shed 0 bases and J shed 2 bases, with 8 bases lying between them. CDR3: CASSLATGAYEQYF. CDR3 bases: TGTGCCAGCAGTTTAGCGACAGGAGCCTACGAGCAGTACTTC.

About this clonotype: One junction end disagrees with the germline gene, perhaps due to a read error. The chain employs TRBV11-2 and TRBJ1-6; 7 bases are a match to TRBD1. Per the germline V gene, CDR1 is SGHAT and CDR2 is FQNNGV. The CDR3 consists of 16 residues. CDR3 sequence reads: CAGSLDSQGSGSPLHF. The CDR3, as DNA: TGTGCCGGCAGCTTAGATTCACAGGGGTCAGGCTCACCCCTCCACTTT.

This clonotype came up a few times. The CDR3 region is CASSLVAGGNTEAFF. The CDR3 DNA follows: TGCGCCAGCAGCTTGGTTGCAGGGGGCAACACTGAAGCTTTCTTT. The chain combines TRBV5-1 with TRBJ1-1, with 8 bases that match TRBD1. J lost 2 bases, V lost 0 bases, and 3 bases had no gene match. Germline V gene data show CDR1 as SGHRS and CDR2 as YFSETQ. The CDR3 covers 15 residues.

This clonotype was found a few times. The rearrangement joins TRBV4-3 to TRBJ2-7; either TRBD1 or TRBD2 may supply D (5 bases each). Germline V gene lookup returns CDR1 LGHNA and CDR2 YSLEER. The CDR3 covers 14 residues. The V end lost 4 bases, the J end lost 10 bases, and 20 bases lay between the germline ends. CDR3 sequence reads: CASSPGRLQEAQYF. CDR3 in DNA: TGCGCCAGCAGCCCGGGACGCCTCCAAGAGGCCCAGTACTTC.

V is TRBV9 and J is TRBJ2-3; D call uncertain. Germline V CDR1 and CDR2: SGDLS, YYNGEE. This CDR3 has 14 residues. The V end lost 0 bases, the J end lost 6 bases, and 11 bases lay between the germline ends. CDR3 nucleotide sequence: TGTGCCAGCAGCGTAGAGGTCGAATCGGATACGCAGTATTTT. It specifies CASSVEVESDTQYF.